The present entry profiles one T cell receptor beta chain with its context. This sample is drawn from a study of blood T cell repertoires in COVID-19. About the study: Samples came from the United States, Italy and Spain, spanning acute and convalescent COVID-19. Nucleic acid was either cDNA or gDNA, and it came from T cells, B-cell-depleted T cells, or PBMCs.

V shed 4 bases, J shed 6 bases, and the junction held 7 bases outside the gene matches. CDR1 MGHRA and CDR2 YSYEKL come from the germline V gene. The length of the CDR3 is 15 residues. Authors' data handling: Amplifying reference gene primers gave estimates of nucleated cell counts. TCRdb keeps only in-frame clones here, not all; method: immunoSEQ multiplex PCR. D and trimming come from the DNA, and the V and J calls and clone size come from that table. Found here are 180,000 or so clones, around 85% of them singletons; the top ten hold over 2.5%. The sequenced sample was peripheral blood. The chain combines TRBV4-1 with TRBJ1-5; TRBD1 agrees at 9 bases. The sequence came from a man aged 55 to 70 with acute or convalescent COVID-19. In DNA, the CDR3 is TGCGCCAGCAGCCGGGAGGGACAGGGAAGTCAGCCCCAGCATTTT. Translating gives CASSREGQGSQPQHF.